This TCR beta chain comes out of a study of identical twins. Using its own MiXCR run on the 5' RACE reads, TCRdb lists one record per CDR3 protein. The sample carries 500,000 to 600,000 distinct CDR3 sequences, around 20% recorded once. The CDR3 length is 14 residues. Germline V CDR1 and CDR2: ENHRY, SYGVKD. V lost 2 bases to trimming and J lost 6 bases; unmatched junction nucleotides: 7. General study findings and limits: Invariant cells of the MAIT and iNKT types might have partly distorted the zero-insertion analyses.

To note about this clonotype: Its specificity is not known.

The sample also formed part of further work on T cells expressing NK-cell markers. That report notes: From sorted CD3+CD56+NKG2C+, CD3+CD56+NKG2C- and CD3+CD56-NKG2C+ T cells came the TCR beta repertoires.

The chain combines TRBV10-3 with TRBJ2-7, with 7 bases that match TRBD1. Input material: CD4+ T cells sorted from blood. The source of this sequence is a woman aged 18-35 years in good health. CDR3 in amino acids: CAISEQRTGPEQYF. The CDR3 DNA sequence: TGTGCCATCAGTGAGCAACGGACAGGTCCCGAGCAGTACTTC.